The 21 T cell receptor delta chains listed next were all sequenced from one sample in a study of γδ T cells in repeated Plasmodium falciparum infection. Gammadelta T cells were flow-sorted from PBMC into Vgamma9/Vdelta2+ and Vdelta2-negative populations for bulk analysis. TCRdb re-processed the multiplex PCR reads using CATT. The table records around 46,000 delta-chain clones, 1.6% of them present only once. The sequenced sample consisted of gamma-delta T cells from blood. All receptors derive from a pool of human donors (malaria-infected and uninfected, not separated).

This clone has only a few counts. This DNA's translation and the protein TCRdb lists, from a much larger clone, do not match at residue 16, likely due to a read error; the protein shown is translated from the DNA. The rearrangement uses TRDV2 and TRDJ1, with 10 bases aligning to TRDD3. Because TCRdb records no J gene, it was assigned here through a match of the DNA to germline. CDR1 and CDR2 from the germline V gene are GEAIGNYY and EKD. The CDR3 runs 19 residues. The CDR3 DNA reads as TGTGCCTGTGACGCTATCGACACTGGAGGTGGGGGATACACCGATAGACTCATCTTT. It encodes CACDAIDTGGGGYTDRLIF.

Concerning this clone itself: A much larger clonotype is one base distant, so this may be a read error. V usage is TRDV2 and J usage is TRDJ3; 10 nucleotides agree with TRDD3. No J segment appears in TCRdb, so it was assigned here by matching the sequence to germline. Germline values: CDR1 GEAIGNYY, CDR2 EKD. The CDR3 extends over 20 amino acids. The CDR3, as DNA: TGTGCCTGTGACACCGTACTGGGGGATTCCAGCTCCTGGGACACCAGACAGATGTTTTTC. Protein sequence: CACDTVLGDSSSWDTRQMFF.

This clone was counted a few times. TCRdb shows a much larger clone's protein in place of this DNA's translation, and the two differ at residue 14, likely through a read error; the protein shown is translated from the DNA. V gene TRDV1 combines with J gene TRDJ1; 7 nucleotides agree with TRDD3. Germline assignment: CDR1 TSWWSYY and CDR2 QGS. With V trimmed by 3 bases and J by 3 bases, 19 bases remained unmatched. CDR3 size: 19 residues. DNA for the CDR3: TGTGCTCTTGGGGAGCCTAGTAGTCTGGGGGTCCACCACGCCGATAAACTCATCTTT. It specifies CALGEPSSLGVHHADKLIF.

This clone was detected a few times. The protein TCRdb gives is from a much larger clone and does not agree with this DNA's translation at residue 23, likely a read error; the protein shown here comes from the DNA. This chain joins TRDV1 and TRDJ1; TRDD3 agrees at 13 bases. The CDR3 totals 24 residues. Germline-derived CDR1 and CDR2 are TSWWSYY and QGS. CDR3 sequence (DNA): TGTGCTCTTGTCCTTCACTGGCCTTCCTACGCTATACTGGGGGATACGGACGACACCGATAAACTCACCTTT. This translates into CALVLHWPSYAILGDTDDTDKLTF.

A few counts support this clone. This DNA translates differently at residue 3 from the TCRdb protein, which is that of a much larger clone; a read error is likely, and the protein shown is the DNA's own translation. This chain uses TRDV1 with TRDJ1; D might be TRDD3 (6 bases). TCRdb carries no J gene annotation; the J gene was assigned here by matching the DNA with germline. There are 20 residues in the CDR3. CDR1 and CDR2 from the germline V gene are TSWWSYY and QGS. The CDR3 nucleotides read TGTGCTCCTGGGACCATCTTTGCCGGGGGAGGTTACTGGTACACCGATAAACTCATCTTT. Translation gives CAPGTIFAGGGYWYTDKLIF.

Points on this clone: The likely explanation is a read error, given a far larger clone one base away. Other DNA sequences in the sample encode the same CDR3. The chain is built from TRDV1 and TRDJ1; D ambiguous. TCRdb carries no J gene annotation; the J gene was assigned here by matching the DNA with germline. CDR3 length: 17 residues. V was clipped by 3 bases and J by 3 bases, with 20 bases between them. Germline V gives CDR1 TSWWSYY, CDR2 QGS. The CDR3 sequence is CALGELSRGGAPDKLIF. Written as DNA, the CDR3 is TGTGCTCTTGGGGAGCTAAGCAGAGGAGGTGCGCCCGATAAACTCATCTTT.

This clone was counted between two and nine times. TCRdb assigns this DNA the protein of a much larger clone, which departs from its translation at residue 14; this likely reflects a read error, and the protein shown comes from translating the DNA. The chain is built from TRDV1 and TRDJ1; TRDD3 matches at 12 bases. Since TCRdb gives no J gene, matching the DNA to germline was used here to assign it. Losses at the gene ends were 7 bases for V and 5 bases for J; bases not matched to a gene: 20. The CDR3 extends over 19 amino acids. Germline values: CDR1 TSWWSYY, CDR2 QGS. The CDR3 is CALAPSHWGIQGEGDKLIF. The CDR3 nucleotides read TGTGCTCTTGCCCCCTCTCACTGGGGGATACAGGGGGAAGGGGATAAACTCATCTTT.

In its sample, this clone was seen a few times. This is likely an artifact of a read error, given a far larger clone one base away. TRDV2 is the V gene, and the J gene was not called; TRDD3 is the table's D call and was not checked against the DNA. This CDR3 is built from 17 residues. From germline, CDR1 is GEAIGNYY and CDR2 EKD. The CDR3 region is CACDTLAIKRDTDKLIF. As DNA, the CDR3 is TGTGCCTGTGACACGCTGGCGATTAAGAGGGACACCGATAAGCTCATCTTT.

About this clone: The likely explanation is a read error, given a far larger clone one base away. Other DNA sequences within the sample encode an identical CDR3. CDR3 sequence reads: CACDTVGTDTRQMFF. CDR3 sequence (DNA): TGTGCCTGTGACACCGTAGGGACGGACACCCGACAGATGTTTTTC. V and J are TRDV2 and TRDJ3; D unresolved. The J gene, absent from TCRdb, was called here by matching the DNA to germline. Trimming stripped 0 bases from V and 6 bases from J, with 8 bases between. This CDR3 region has 15 residues. Germline loops: CDR1 GEAIGNYY, CDR2 EKD.

This clone was counted at least ten times. Mismatch with germline at one junction end may stem from a read error. The chain uses TRDV1 and TRDJ1, with D possibly called TRDD2 or TRDD3 (5 bases each). In the absence of a J gene in TCRdb, the DNA was matched to germline to assign it here. This CDR3 is 16 amino acids long. Germline loops: CDR1 TSWWSYY, CDR2 QGS. CDR3 coding DNA: TGCGCTCTTGGGGAAAGCAGGTCTTCCACGGCCGATAAACTCATCTTT. This translates into CALGESRSSTADKLIF.

This clone was detected many times. The rearrangement uses TRDV2 and TRDJ1; 12 positions match TRDD3. This CDR3 comprises 20 residues. CDR1 GEAIGNYY and CDR2 EKD come from the germline V gene. After removal of 3 bases from V and 0 bases from J, the junction contained 16 bases not matched to a gene. CDR3 nucleotide sequence: TGTGCCTGTGACGCCGTACTGGGGGATACTAGTTTTTCGGACACCGATAAACTCATCTTT. It specifies CACDAVLGDTSFSDTDKLIF.

This clone has just a few counts. The likely explanation is a read error, given a far larger clone one base away. Other nucleotide sequences in the sample specify the same CDR3. The V gene is TRDV1, the J gene TRDJ1; 9 positions agree with TRDD3. TCRdb supplies no J gene; here it was assigned by aligning the nucleotide sequence to germline. Looked up from germline, CDR1 is TSWWSYY and CDR2 is QGS. This CDR3 spans 30 amino acids. Losses at the gene ends were 1 base for V and 0 bases for J; bases not matched to a gene: 45. CDR3 sequence (DNA): TGTGCTCTTGGGGAACCTCCTTCCGGTCGGACTGTGAACTGGGGGACACCTGGGGCATCACGGAGTTCATACACCGATAAACTCATCTTT. Amino acid sequence: CALGEPPSGRTVNWGTPGASRSSYTDKLIF.

This clone was counted a few times. The protein TCRdb gives is from a much larger clone and does not agree with this DNA's translation at residue 6, likely a read error; the protein shown here comes from the DNA. The V call is TRDV1, the J call TRDJ1; a weak D match, TRDD2 (8 bases). TCRdb leaves out the J gene; it was filled in here by matching the DNA to germline. V lost 3 bases to trimming and J lost 2 bases, with 34 bases between them. The CDR3 consists of 22 residues. The germline V gene encodes CDR1 TSWWSYY and CDR2 QGS. CDR3 amino acids: CALGESFLQAGLLGFRTDKLIF. The CDR3 DNA follows: TGTGCTCTTGGGGAGAGCTTCCTACAGGCCGGATTACTGGGGTTTCGGACCGATAAACTCATCTTT.

The sample holds a few counts of this clone. It differs at one base from a far larger clone, so likely a read error. In the same sample, other DNA sequences code for this CDR3. The chain couples TRDV3 to TRDJ1; D might be TRDD2 (5 bases). The germline gives CDR1 TVYSNPD, CDR2 GDNSRS (reference sequence). The CDR3 has 18 residues. The CDR3 DNA sequence: TGTGCCTTTTGGGCTTTCCCTACCCCATCAACCTACACCGACAAACTCATCTTT. It is translated as CAFWAFPTPSTYTDKLIF.

For this clone: The likely explanation is a read error, given a far larger clone one base away. Other DNA variants within this sample encode the same CDR3. The rearrangement joins TRDV1 to TRDJ1, with 9 bases fitting TRDD3. This CDR3 comprises 20 residues. CDR1 is TSWWSYY and CDR2 is QGS in the germline V gene. After removal of 3 bases from V and 0 bases from J, the junction contained 17 bases not matched to a gene. The CDR3 loop is CALGERNQGDTLLDTDKLIF. The DNA for the CDR3 is TGTGCTCTTGGGGAGCGGAATCAGGGGGATACTCTCCTTGACACCGATAAACTCATCTTT.

Notes on this clone: The translation of this DNA and the TCRdb protein of a much larger clone differ at residue 15, probably owing to a read error; the protein shown here is translated from the DNA. V is TRDV1 and J is TRDJ1; 8 nucleotides agree with TRDD3. The J gene is not listed in TCRdb, so it was assigned here from a DNA match to germline. V gave up 1 base and J gave up 2 bases; unmatched junction bases: 27. This CDR3 has 23 residues. Germline CDR1 TSWWSYY, CDR2 QGS. CDR3 DNA: TGTGCTCTTGGGGAACGTCCGAGGGCTACACTGGGGGGACACGCCGACCCAACCGATAAACTCATCTTT. As protein: CALGERPRATLGGHADPTDKLIF.

This clone was counted many times. Within the sample, other DNA sequences also encode this same CDR3. V is TRDV1 and J is TRDJ1; 9 nucleotides agree with TRDD3. This CDR3 is 20 amino acids long. Germline lookup yields CDR1 TSWWSYY and CDR2 QGS. V lost 4 bases, J lost 1 base, and 19 bases stayed unmatched. In DNA form, the CDR3 reads TGTGCTCTTGGGGCCTCCCGTGGCGGTACTGGGGGAGCACTCACCGATAAACTCATCTTT. It specifies CALGASRGGTGGALTDKLIF.

This clone was recorded at least ten times. The chain recombines TRDV1 with TRDJ1; the D is unclear. Germline V gives CDR1 TSWWSYY, CDR2 QGS. The CDR3 loop spans 14 amino acids. Trimming removed 5 bases at V and 0 bases at J, with 10 bases between. Here the CDR3 DNA reads TGTGCTCTTGGGTACCCCAGTTACACCGATAAACTCATCTTT. Translation gives CALGYPSYTDKLIF.

This clone has only a few counts. This likely came from a read error, as a far larger clone is one base away. Other DNA sequences in this specimen translate into the identical CDR3. This chain connects TRDV1 to TRDJ1; TRDD3 aligns across 8 bases. The J gene comes from matching the DNA to germline here; TCRdb lacks it. CDR3 length: 24 residues. V gave up 3 bases and J gave up 2 bases; unmatched junction bases: 32. Germline V gene lookup returns CDR1 TSWWSYY and CDR2 QGS. The CDR3 DNA follows: TGTGCTCTTGGGGATCGCAAGGCTTTCCTTTCCTCGTACTGGGGGTCCCGAGGAACCGATAAACTCATCTTT. Its protein product is CALGDRKAFLSSYWGSRGTDKLIF.

The rearrangement joins TRDV1 to TRDJ1; the match to TRDD3 covers 10 bases. TCRdb lists no J gene, so it was determined here by aligning the DNA to germline. The CDR3 runs to 22 residues. Per the germline V gene, CDR1 is TSWWSYY and CDR2 is QGS. With V trimmed by 1 base and J by 3 bases, 23 bases remained unmatched. DNA for the CDR3: TGTGCTCTTGGGGAACGTTCTACGGAGAATGATTTCTGGGGGATAGGGGCCGATAAACTCATCTTT. Translated: CALGERSTENDFWGIGADKLIF.

The chain combines TRDV2 with TRDJ1; TRDD3 matches at 7 bases. No J segment appears in TCRdb, so it was assigned here by matching the sequence to germline. V lost 0 bases and J lost 0; bases outside the gene matches: 18. The CDR3 extends over 20 amino acids. Germline V gene lookup returns CDR1 GEAIGNYY and CDR2 EKD. DNA of the CDR3: TGTGCCTGTGACACCGTCCCGGGGGCTCTGGGGGCCTACCACACCGATAAACTCATCTTT. Its translation: CACDTVPGALGAYHTDKLIF.